What follows is one T cell receptor (beta chain) and its context. No antigen is known for it. The sample has other DNA sequences that encode this CDR3 too. Here immunoSEQ multiplex PCR was the method, and the copy in TCRdb shows in-frame clones only, minus some. This sample yields tens of thousands of clones, of which more than 75% are seen a single time; 2.1% belongs to the top ten. Per the germline V gene, CDR1 is MNHEY and CDR2 is SVGAGI. The CDR3 totals 14 residues. V gave up 5 bases and J gave up 1 base; unmatched junction bases: 2. The record originates from a study of cytomegalovirus exposure and HLA in healthy donors. On the study more broadly: The same platform was used for the 120 or so validation repertoires as for the approximately 730 first-cohort repertoires, as reported in a later analysis. Study conclusions and caveats: The study listed 164 cytomegalovirus-associated TCR beta chains. A later analysis found first-cohort TCR clusters tended to co-occur in the 110 or so validation repertoires. A few CMV-associated chains proved CMV antigen-specific in vitro.

This TCR was sampled from a man younger than 40 in good health and CMV-seronegative. Sequencing used PBMCs. The rearrangement uses TRBV6-5 and TRBJ1-1; 9 nucleotides agree with TRBD1. The CDR3 protein is CASSPGQGNTEAFF. CDR3 DNA: TGTGCCAGCAGTCCGGGACAGGGGAACACTGAAGCTTTCTTT.